This T cell receptor (beta chain) was obtained from a study of cytomegalovirus exposure and HLA in healthy donors. This clone is a singleton in its sample. Trimming removed 5 bases from V and 10 bases from J, with 15 bases in between. The CDR3 loop spans 13 amino acids. Germline assignment: CDR1 MNHEY and CDR2 SMNVEV (reference sequence). The PCR made use of 60 Vbeta and 13 Jbeta primers. The repertoire was sequenced with immunoSEQ multiplex PCR; TCRdb's copy has only in-frame clones and lacks some. The sample yields 150,000 to 200,000 clones, roughly 75% seen once. Sample: PBMCs. This receptor was identified in a woman between 35 and 50 years old in good health and CMV-seropositive. The chain joins TRBV27 to TRBJ1-3; tentatively, D is TRBD1 (5 bases). CDR3 nucleotide sequence: TGTGCCAGCAGTCCGGACATGGCTTTTACCATATATTTT. Protein product: CASSPDMAFTIYF.